The 19 T cell receptor beta chains presented below share a single source sample, sequenced in a study of blood T cell repertoires in COVID-19. Clones were sequenced by immunoSEQ multiplex PCR, and TCRdb holds only the in-frame ones, with some missing. The sample consists of 150,000 or so clones, over 70% of them appearing once. Specimen: peripheral blood. The source of these receptors is a woman between 55 and 75 years old with acute or convalescent COVID-19.

This chain uses TRBV7-9 with TRBJ1-2; no clear D gene. The germline V and J ends were trimmed by 5 bases and 6 bases, with 13 bases remaining between them. The CDR3 covers 13 residues. Germline V CDR1 and CDR2: SEHNR, FQNEAQ (reference sequence). The CDR3 DNA reads TGTGCCAGCAGCCTAATCTCCAGGAATGGCTACACCTTC. It codes for CASSLISRNGYTF.

The chain uses TRBV4-3 and TRBJ1-1; 8 bases fit TRBD1. The germline gives CDR1 LGHNA, CDR2 YSLEER. Trimming at V came to 0 bases and at J to 7 bases, leaving 16 bases not matched to a gene. The CDR3 has 18 residues. CDR3 coding DNA: TGCGCCAGCAGCCAAGATAGGGCAGGGGGCGGTAGGGCTATTGAAGCTTTCTTT. It specifies CASSQDRAGGGRAIEAFF.

This clone has only one observation. The CDR3 DNA is TGTGCCAGCAGTAGGGGGGGCGGCAGCGACTATGGCTACACCTTC. This gives the protein CASSRGGGSDYGYTF. This chain links TRBV6-5 with TRBJ1-2, with D perhaps matching TRBD1 (6 bases). V lost 5 bases and J 3 bases, leaving 16 bases between the germline ends. The CDR3 spans 15 residues. The germline V gene encodes CDR1 MNHEY and CDR2 SVGAGI.

V usage is TRBV5-1 and J usage is TRBJ2-7, with 10 bases that match TRBD1. The CDR3 length is 15 residues. Germline assignment: CDR1 SGHRS and CDR2 YFSETQ. The ends lost 5 bases at V and 4 bases at J; junction bases unmatched: 9. CDR3 in DNA: TGCGCCAGCAGTTTTCTCCGGGACAGGGGATACGAGCAGTACTTC. This codes for CASSFLRDRGYEQYF.

This clone was observed once. The J gene is TRBJ2-2, the V gene TRBV5-6; TRBD2 agrees at 8 bases. This CDR3 region has 15 residues. Germline CDR1 and CDR2: SGHDT and YYEEEE. Trimming cost V 3 bases and J 7 bases; bases outside gene matches: 8. In nucleotides, the CDR3 is TGTGCCAGCAGCTCGGCCGGGGCGGGAGGCGGGGAGCTGTTTTTT. Amino acid sequence: CASSSAGAGGGELFF.

V and J are TRBV6-5 and TRBJ1-1, with 10 bases that match TRBD1. Unmatched junction bases numbered 3, after V lost 2 bases and J lost 3 bases. The CDR3 spans 15 residues. Germline V gene lookup returns CDR1 MNHEY and CDR2 SVGAGI. CDR3 sequence: CASSYLGQGDTEAFF. For the CDR3, the DNA is TGTGCCAGCAGTTACCTCGGACAGGGGGACACTGAAGCTTTCTTT.

The chain is built from TRBV18 and TRBJ2-7; D call uncertain. The CDR3 consists of 13 residues. Trimming removed 3 bases at V and 5 bases at J, with 11 bases between. Germline CDR1 KGHSH, CDR2 LQKENI. Here the CDR3 reads CASSPARPDEQYF. DNA for the CDR3: TGTGCCAGCTCACCTGCCAGGCCCGACGAGCAGTACTTC.

The chain uses TRBV6-2 or TRBV6-3 and TRBJ1-1; 10 nucleotides match TRBD1. From germline, CDR1 is MNHEY and CDR2 SVGEGT. Trimming took 2 bases from V and 5 from J; bases not matched to a gene: 8. The CDR3 spans 16 residues. The CDR3 DNA reads as TGTGCCAGCAGTTACGACAGGGGGCCTCTGAGGACTGAAGCTTTCTTT. It yields the protein CASSYDRGPLRTEAFF.

The V call is TRBV3-1 (or the pseudogene TRBV3-2), the J call TRBJ2-5; 11 bases are a match to TRBD2. Trimming took 4 bases from V and 2 from J; bases not matched to a gene: 6. The CDR3 is made up of 16 amino acids. CDR1 is LGHDT and CDR2 is YNNKEL in the germline V gene (reference sequence). CDR3 loop: CASSRRTSGLQETQYF. The CDR3 nucleotides are TGTGCCAGCAGCCGTCGGACTAGCGGGTTACAAGAGACCCAGTACTTC.

The V gene is TRBV5-5, the J gene TRBJ1-2, with D maybe TRBD1 (6 bases). Trimming cost V 3 bases and J 2 bases, with 11 bases left between them. The germline V gene encodes CDR1 SGHKS and CDR2 YYEKEE (reference sequence). CDR3 size: 14 residues. The CDR3 is CASSSSGVNYGYTF. CDR3 DNA sequence: TGTGCCAGCAGCTCCTCAGGGGTCAACTATGGCTACACCTTC.

This clone was observed a few times. The chain uses TRBV7-3 and TRBJ1-2; TRBD1 might be the D (5 bases). CDR1 is SGHTA, CDR2 FQGTGA, per germline. The CDR3 extends over 13 amino acids. V lost 0 bases, J lost 5 bases, and 7 bases lay in between. CDR3 coding DNA: TGTGCCAGCAGCTTAACGGGGCATTATGGCTACACCTTC. This sequence encodes CASSLTGHYGYTF.

The chain is built from TRBV30 and TRBJ1-1; 8 nucleotides align to TRBD1. The V and J ends lost 8 bases and 0 bases, in that order; junction bases with no gene match: 8. The CDR3 runs 14 residues. Germline assignment: CDR1 GTSNPN and CDR2 SVGIG (reference sequence). CDR3 region: CARTDRGLNTEAFF. CDR3 nucleotides: TGTGCCCGAACTGACAGGGGCCTGAACACTGAAGCTTTCTTT.

The gene calls are TRBV7-9 and TRBJ2-7; 9 bases are a match to TRBD1. Germline V gene lookup returns CDR1 SEHNR and CDR2 FQNEAQ (reference sequence). V was clipped by 6 bases and J by 0 bases; unmatched bases: 3. The CDR3 has 14 residues. The CDR3 region is CASSLQGASYEQYF. The CDR3 DNA reads as TGTGCCAGCAGTCTACAGGGGGCCTCCTACGAGCAGTACTTC.

V gene TRBV2 combines with J gene TRBJ1-2; 9 nucleotides agree with TRBD1. The germline V gene has CDR1 SNHLY and CDR2 FYNNEI. Losses at the gene ends were 5 bases for V and 0 bases for J; bases not matched to a gene: 7. The CDR3 consists of 16 residues. The CDR3 is CASSWDREIANYGYTF. CDR3 nucleotides: TGTGCCAGCAGTTGGGACAGGGAGATAGCTAACTATGGCTACACCTTC. The variable domain in full, completed from reference TRBV2 and TRBJ1-2, reads EPEVTQTPSHQVTQMGQEVILRCVPISNHLYFYWYRQILGQKVEFLVSFYNNEISEKSEIFDDQFSVERPDGSNFTLKIRSTKLEDSAMYFCASSWDREIANYGYTFGSGTRLTVV.

This clone came up once. This rearrangement joins TRBV19 to TRBJ2-2; D ambiguous. The CDR3 loop spans 15 amino acids. CDR1 LNHDA and CDR2 SQIVND come from the germline V gene (reference sequence). Trimming removed 3 bases from V and 3 bases from J, with 11 bases in between. In nucleotides, the CDR3 is TGTGCCAGTAGTATTGGTGGCCACCACACCGGGGAGCTGTTTTTT. Amino acids: CASSIGGHHTGELFF.

The chain carries TRBV11-3 and TRBJ2-7, with 7 nucleotides matching TRBD1. Losses at the gene ends were 1 base for V and 7 bases for J; bases not matched to a gene: 10. CDR3 length: 15 amino acids. Germline CDR1 is SGHNT and CDR2 is YENEEA. CDR3 sequence: CASSLGGQAGSEQYF. CDR3 DNA: TGTGCCAGCAGCTTAGGCGGACAGGCCGGATCGGAGCAGTACTTC.

V is TRBV11-2 and J is TRBJ1-4, with D maybe TRBD1 (5 bases). Trimming removed 1 base at V and 8 bases at J, with 14 bases between. From germline, CDR1 is SGHAT and CDR2 FQNNGV. This CDR3 has 15 residues. Here the CDR3 DNA reads TGTGCCAGCAGCTTAGTCCGGGGGGGAGGAGAAAAACTGTTTTTT. Residues: CASSLVRGGGEKLFF.

The rearrangement links TRBV28 to TRBJ1-1; TRBD1 matches at 8 bases. The germline gives CDR1 MDHEN, CDR2 SYDVKM. This CDR3 spans 16 amino acids. V lost 7 bases, J lost 3 bases, and 13 bases stayed unmatched. Here the CDR3 reads CASTFGPGGWDTEAFF. The CDR3 bases are TGTGCCAGCACCTTTGGGCCAGGGGGCTGGGACACTGAAGCTTTCTTT.

The chain uses TRBV6-6 and TRBJ2-2; D unclear. The CDR3 extends over 15 amino acids. Trimming left V 0 bases short and J 1 base short, with 6 bases between. The germline CDR1 and CDR2 sequences are MNHNY and SVGAGI (reference sequence). The DNA for the CDR3 is TGTGCCAGCAGTTACTCGAACAGGAACACCGGGGAGCTGTTTTTT. The encoded protein is CASSYSNRNTGELFF.